These T cell receptor beta chains were read from a single sample in a study of blood T cell repertoires in COVID-19. Using immunoSEQ multiplex PCR, the repertoire was profiled, and TCRdb retains in-frame clones only, with some absent. Here the sample spans about 44,000 clones, under 90% being singletons. Specimen: peripheral blood. The receptors shown here come from a human donor in a cohort sampled during active COVID-19. Both conserved end residues are part of each CDR3. Fields, in order: V gene, J gene, clone size, D gene, CDR3 protein, CDR3 DNA. The D gene is left open where the match is weak. Clone size is shown for a subset of rows, as once, few, many or a class of expanded clone.

TRBV5-1	TRBJ1-2	-	-	CASSSIEQEGVGYTF	TGCGCCAGCAGCTCGATCGAGCAGGAAGGGGTAGGCTACACCTTC
TRBV30	TRBJ2-5	few	-	CAWSVTGQETQYF	TGTGCCTGGAGTGTAACAGGTCAAGAGACCCAGTACTTC
TRBV5-1	TRBJ1-4	-	TRBD1	CASTTGTGEKLFF	TGCGCCAGCACGACAGGGACGGGCGAAAAACTGTTTTTT
TRBV3-1/TRBV3-2	TRBJ2-1	-	-	CASSQEERIPYNEQFF	TGTGCCAGCAGCCAAGAAGAGCGGATCCCCTACAATGAGCAGTTCTTC
TRBV9	TRBJ1-1	once	-	CASSVDGQVNTEAFF	TGTGCCAGCAGCGTAGACGGACAAGTGAACACTGAAGCTTTCTTT
TRBV6-5	TRBJ1-4	-	TRBD1	CASSYYSDRGEKLFF	TGTGCCAGCAGTTACTATTCTGACAGGGGGGAAAAACTGTTTTTT
TRBV5-1	TRBJ2-7	-	-	CASSLRSGGGYEQYF	TGCGCCAGCAGCTTGCGGTCAGGGGGAGGTTACGAGCAGTACTTC
TRBV18	TRBJ2-7	-	TRBD1	CASSVQGALPYEQYF	TGTGCCAGCTCAGTCCAGGGGGCGCTACCCTACGAGCAGTACTTC
TRBV4-3	TRBJ2-7	few	TRBD2	CASSLSRGEEQYF	TGCGCCAGCAGCCTATCTCGGGGGGAAGAGCAGTACTTC
TRBV18	TRBJ2-7	-	TRBD2	CASSRGLAGGIEQYF	TGTGCCAGTTCACGAGGACTAGCGGGGGGAATCGAGCAGTACTTC
TRBV5-1	TRBJ1-4	-	-	CASSLGEQGEKLFF	TGCGCCAGCAGCTTGGGGGAACAGGGTGAAAAACTGTTTTTT
TRBV6-1	TRBJ2-1	-	TRBD2	CASSEWSAGGSYNEQFF	TGTGCCAGCAGTGAATGGTCCGCGGGGGGCTCCTACAATGAGCAGTTCTTC
TRBV9	TRBJ2-3	-	TRBD2	CASTESSGGAGNTQYF	TGTGCCAGCACCGAAAGCAGCGGGGGGGCCGGTAATACGCAGTATTTT
TRBV6-5	TRBJ1-1	-	-	CASRQGWQANTEAFF	TGTGCCAGCAGGCAGGGTTGGCAGGCAAACACTGAAGCTTTCTTT
TRBV3-1/TRBV3-2	TRBJ1-2	-	-	CASSQAYRETTF	TGTGCCAGCAGCCAAGCGTACAGGGAGACCACCTTC
TRBV5-1	TRBJ1-1	-	-	CASSLVGEDTEAFF	TGCGCCAGCAGCTTGGTAGGGGAGGACACTGAAGCTTTCTTT
TRBV19	TRBJ2-1	-	TRBD1	CASSPGPGQGQFF	TGTGCCAGTAGCCCAGGGCCGGGACAGGGGCAGTTCTTC
TRBV3-1/TRBV3-2	TRBJ2-2	-	TRBD2	CASSRGLINTGELFF	TGTGCCAGCAGCCGGGGACTAATAAACACCGGGGAGCTGTTTTTT
TRBV29-1	TRBJ2-2	-	-	CSVEQVFGGELFF	TGCAGCGTTGAACAGGTCTTTGGCGGGGAGCTGTTTTTT
TRBV2	TRBJ1-2	-	-	CASSPQARSGYTF	TGTGCCAGCAGTCCCCAGGCACGGTCAGGCTACACCTTC
TRBV27	TRBJ2-3	-	-	CASSLSEADTQYF	TGTGCCAGCAGTTTATCGGAGGCAGATACGCAGTATTTT
TRBV6-5	TRBJ1-2	-	-	CASSQKPRGRGYTF	TGTGCCAGCAGTCAAAAACCGCGGGGACGGGGCTACACCTTC
TRBV11-2	TRBJ1-1	-	TRBD1	CASSLGWDRAAFF	TGTGCCAGCAGCTTAGGTTGGGACAGGGCGGCTTTCTTT
TRBV4-3	TRBJ1-5	few	TRBD1	CASSQDWTGGNQPQHF	TGCGCCAGCAGCCAAGATTGGACAGGGGGAAATCAGCCCCAGCATTTT
TRBV7-8	TRBJ2-5	-	TRBD2	CASSNAGGQETQYF	TGTGCCAGCAGTAACGCGGGGGGGCAAGAGACCCAGTACTTC
TRBV28	TRBJ1-2	-	-	CASSLAGNGYTF	TGTGCCAGCAGTTTAGCGGGGAATGGCTACACCTTC
TRBV6-6	TRBJ2-3	once	-	CASSPTGVLGFADTQYF	TGTGCCAGCAGTCCCACGGGGGTCCTCGGATTCGCAGATACGCAGTATTTT
TRBV6-2/TRBV6-3	TRBJ1-2	-	-	CASSYSTTYGYTF	TGTGCCAGCAGTTACTCGACAACCTATGGCTACACCTTC